This is a list of T cell receptor beta chains from one sample in a study of human T cells and chemical hapten exposure. TCRdb re-called the RACE reads through MiXCR, storing one row per CDR3 protein. The sample yields 360,000 or so distinct CDR3 sequences, about 6% seen once. Specimen: whole blood, collected in connection with sensitization to the hapten diphenylcyclopropenone (DPC). The origin of the receptors is a woman aged 18-29 years with alopecia areata. Some clones in this sample may be carry-over from other donors' samples. Both conserved end residues are part of each CDR3. D genes are given only for firm matches. A row's size may be missing; if present it is once, few, many or a size class.

CDR3 length	clone size	V gene	D gene	J gene	CDR3 protein	CDR3 DNA
15	few	TRBV27	-	TRBJ2-1	CASSLWARLNNEQFF	TGTGCCAGCAGTTTATGGGCTAGGTTAAACAATGAGCAGTTCTTC
14	few	TRBV5-6	-	TRBJ1-2	CASSLEGYGPSYTF	TGTGCCAGCAGCTTGGAAGGGTATGGGCCAAGCTACACCTTC
16	-	TRBV10-3	-	TRBJ2-7	CAISAPAGTQPYEQYF	TGTGCCATCAGTGCCCCCGCCGGGACTCAACCCTACGAGCAGTACTTC
16	few	TRBV7-2	TRBD1	TRBJ1-5	CASSLAYRGSNQPQHF	TGTGCCAGCAGCTTAGCTTACAGGGGTAGCAATCAGCCCCAGCATTTT
16	-	TRBV4-1	-	TRBJ2-2	CASSQAGWRNTGELFF	TGCGCCAGCAGCCAAGCGGGCTGGCGGAACACCGGGGAGCTGTTTTTT
13	-	TRBV12-3/TRBV12-4	-	TRBJ2-1	CASTLDPFNEQFF	TGTGCCAGCACCCTGGACCCCTTTAATGAGCAGTTCTTC
14	-	TRBV9	-	TRBJ2-5	CASSVDDLRETQYF	TGTGCCAGCAGCGTCGACGACTTGAGAGAGACCCAGTACTTC
11	many	TRBV12-3/TRBV12-4	-	TRBJ1-3	CASRETNTIYF	TGTGCCAGCCGAGAGACGAACACCATATATTTT
15	few	TRBV5-4	TRBD1	TRBJ1-2	CASRLGQGANYGYTF	TGTGCCAGCAGACTCGGACAGGGGGCGAACTATGGCTACACCTTC
15	few	TRBV20-1	TRBD2	TRBJ2-3	CSARPSGGAGDTQYF	TGCAGTGCTAGACCTAGCGGGGGGGCAGGAGATACGCAGTATTTT
18	-	TRBV7-9	TRBD1	TRBJ1-2	CASNRVRDSPGGVYGYTF	TGTGCCAGCAACCGAGTCCGGGACAGTCCAGGAGGGGTCTATGGCTACACCTTC
13	many	TRBV18	TRBD1	TRBJ1-4	CASSPGTGIELFF	TGTGCCAGCTCACCAGGGACAGGGATCGAACTGTTTTTT
14	few	TRBV6-5	-	TRBJ1-1	CASSYDITSTEAFF	TGTGCCAGCAGTTACGACATAACGAGCACTGAAGCTTTCTTT
14	few	TRBV20-1	TRBD1	TRBJ1-2	CSARGRGTDYGYTF	TGCAGTGCTAGAGGCAGGGGGACAGACTATGGCTACACCTTC
18	few	TRBV6-6	-	TRBJ1-2	CASSYSVAKSATNYGYTF	TGTGCCAGCAGTTACAGCGTGGCTAAATCGGCTACTAACTATGGCTACACCTTC
13	-	TRBV29-1	-	TRBJ2-1	CSVCDSSYNEQFF	TGCAGCGTCTGTGATAGCTCCTACAATGAGCAGTTCTTC
23	many	TRBV11-2	-	TRBJ1-4	CASSLEFGVFPFSPPPGKEKLFF	TGTGCCAGCAGCTTAGAGTTCGGCGTTTTTCCTTTTTCCCCACCGCCGGGGAAGGAAAAACTGTTTTTT
16	-	TRBV25-1	-	TRBJ2-1	CASSAIGGASYNEQFF	TGTGCCAGCAGTGCTATTGGCGGGGCGTCCTACAATGAGCAGTTCTTC
14	many	TRBV2	-	TRBJ1-5	CASSFSGGNQPQHF	TGTGCCAGCAGTTTCTCCGGGGGCAATCAGCCCCAGCATTTT
14	few	TRBV5-1	-	TRBJ1-1	CASSLAQGFTEAFF	TGCGCCAGCAGCTTGGCCCAGGGGTTCACTGAAGCTTTCTTT
13	few	TRBV7-9	TRBD2	TRBJ2-5	CASSRTSSETQYF	TGTGCCAGCAGCCGGACTAGCTCGGAGACCCAGTACTTC
14	few	TRBV12-3/TRBV12-4	-	TRBJ1-1	CASSFRHLNTEAFF	TGTGCCAGCAGTTTTAGGCATTTGAACACTGAAGCTTTCTTT
14	many	TRBV7-9	-	TRBJ1-6	CASNGGTYNSPLHF	TGTGCCAGCAACGGAGGGACCTATAATTCACCCCTCCACTTT
14	few	TRBV11-2	-	TRBJ1-1	CASSLMRVNTEAFF	TGTGCCAGCAGCCTCATGCGAGTGAACACTGAAGCTTTCTTT
13	few	TRBV18	TRBD1	TRBJ2-3	CASSVGTDRAQYF	TGTGCCAGCTCAGTCGGGACAGATCGAGCGCAGTATTTT
15	-	TRBV5-1	-	TRBJ2-7	CASSSTSQGPYEQYF	TGCGCCAGCAGCTCAACCTCACAGGGCCCCTACGAGCAGTACTTC
16	-	TRBV4-3	-	TRBJ2-3	CASSQNSIISTDTQYF	TGCGCCAGCAGCCAGAACAGCATCATTAGCACAGATACGCAGTATTTT
10	few	TRBV6-1	-	TRBJ1-2	CASSEIGYTF	TGTGCCAGCAGTGAAATAGGCTACACCTTC
14	few	TRBV6-5	-	TRBJ1-3	CASSSGISGNTIYF	TGTGCCAGCAGCTCAGGGATCTCTGGAAACACCATATATTTT
16	few	TRBV3-1	-	TRBJ1-5	CASSQGGAISNQPQHF	TGTGCCAGCAGCCAAGGAGGAGCTATAAGCAATCAGCCCCAGCATTTT
11	few	TRBV20-1	TRBD1	TRBJ1-2	CRGRTGESYTF	TGCAGGGGTAGGACAGGGGAAAGCTACACCTTC
17	few	TRBV28	-	TRBJ2-1	CASSFSAGTGGYNEQFF	TGTGCCAGCAGTTTCTCAGCTGGGACCGGCGGATACAATGAGCAGTTCTTC
14	many	TRBV12-3/TRBV12-4	-	TRBJ2-7	CASSPSGGPYEQYF	TGTGCCAGCAGTCCCTCGGGGGGCCCCTACGAGCAGTACTTC
13	-	TRBV14	-	TRBJ2-3	CASSQGGMDTQYF	TGTGCCAGCAGCCAAGGAGGGATGGATACGCAGTATTTT
22	-	TRBV23-1	TRBD1	TRBJ2-3	CASSQGFGGTGAFQTSTDTQYF	TGCGCCAGCAGTCAGGGTTTTGGCGGGACAGGCGCATTCCAAACTAGCACAGATACGCAGTATTTT
14	many	TRBV28	TRBD1	TRBJ1-2	CASSTRTGRDGYTF	TGTGCCAGCAGTACTCGGACAGGGCGGGATGGCTACACCTTC
14	many	TRBV29-1	-	TRBJ2-2	CSVDTGTFTGELFF	TGCAGCGTTGATACGGGAACATTCACCGGGGAGCTGTTTTTT
18	-	TRBV25-1	-	TRBJ1-2	CASSEEEVTGSRRNGYTF	TGTGCCAGCAGTGAAGAAGAGGTAACGGGCTCCAGAAGAAACGGCTACACCTTC
17	-	TRBV4-1	TRBD2	TRBJ2-1	CASSQGLRGTSYNEQFF	TGCGCCAGCAGCCAAGGGTTGCGGGGGACCTCCTACAATGAGCAGTTCTTC
14	many	TRBV4-2	-	TRBJ1-1	CASSQDGEVKRAFF	TGTGCCAGCAGCCAAGACGGGGAGGTAAAGAGAGCTTTCTTT
13	-	TRBV2	TRBD2	TRBJ2-3	CASSEEQRGTQYF	TGTGCCAGCAGTGAAGAGCAGCGGGGTACGCAGTATTTT
13	-	TRBV14	TRBD1	TRBJ2-3	CASSGTGSDTQYF	TGTGCCAGCAGCGGGACAGGATCAGATACGCAGTATTTT
15	many	TRBV7-9	-	TRBJ1-4	CASSLGRLSNEKLFF	TGTGCCAGCAGCTTAGGCCGGCTTTCTAATGAAAAACTGTTTTTT
13	many	TRBV11-3	-	TRBJ1-1	CASSSEDRREAFF	TGTGCCAGCAGCTCAGAAGACAGGCGGGAAGCTTTCTTT
14	-	TRBV14	TRBD1	TRBJ1-2	CARSPGTVLYGYTF	TGTGCCAGAAGCCCTGGGACAGTCCTCTATGGCTACACCTTC
16	few	TRBV6-2/TRBV6-3	-	TRBJ1-2	CASSSEQGDSNYGYTF	TGTGCCAGCAGTTCCGAACAGGGCGACTCTAACTATGGCTACACCTTC
13	many	TRBV20-1	-	TRBJ2-7	CSARDHNGDEQYF	TGCAGTGCTAGAGATCATAATGGGGACGAGCAGTACTTC
12	-	TRBV12-3/TRBV12-4	TRBD1	TRBJ1-2	CASSSTGQGYSF	TGTGCCAGCAGTTCGACAGGGCAAGGCTACTCCTTC
14	many	TRBV5-4	-	TRBJ2-1	CASRESDRAREQFF	TGTGCCAGCCGAGAGTCAGACCGGGCTCGGGAGCAGTTCTTC
17	few	TRBV18	-	TRBJ1-1	CASSPYTGASGNTEAFF	TGTGCCAGCTCACCTTATACCGGGGCATCGGGGAACACTGAAGCTTTCTTT